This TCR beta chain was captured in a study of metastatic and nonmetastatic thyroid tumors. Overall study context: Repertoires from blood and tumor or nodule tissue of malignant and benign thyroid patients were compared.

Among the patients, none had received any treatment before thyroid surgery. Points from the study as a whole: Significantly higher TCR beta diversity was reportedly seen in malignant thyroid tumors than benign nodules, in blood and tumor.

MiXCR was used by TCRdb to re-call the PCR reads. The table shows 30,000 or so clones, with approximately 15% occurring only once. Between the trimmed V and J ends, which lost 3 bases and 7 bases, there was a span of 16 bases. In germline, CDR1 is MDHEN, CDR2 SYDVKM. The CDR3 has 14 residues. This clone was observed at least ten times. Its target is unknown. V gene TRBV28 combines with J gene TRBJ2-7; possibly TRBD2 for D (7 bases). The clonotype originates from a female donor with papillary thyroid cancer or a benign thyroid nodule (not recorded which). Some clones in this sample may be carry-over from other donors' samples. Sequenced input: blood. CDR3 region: CASSLGSRGGEQYF. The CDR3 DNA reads TGTGCCAGCAGTTTGGGATCGAGGGGGGGAGAGCAGTACTTC. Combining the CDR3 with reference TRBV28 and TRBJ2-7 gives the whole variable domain DVKVTQSSRYLVKRTGEKVFLECVQDMDHENMFWYRQDPGLGLRLIYFSYDVKMKEKGDIPEGYSVSREKKERFSLILESASTNQTSMYLCASSLGSRGGEQYFGPGTRLTVT.